This T cell receptor (beta chain) appears in the sequencing data of a study of regulatory T cells in long-lasting Graves disease. Described time point: persistent/refractory GD, antithyroid drugs over 5 years with positive TRAb. The authors made the TCR library using RNA they extracted from PBMCs. Patients were from an endocrinology department in Xi'an, China. For TCR beta, libraries came from iRepertoire HTBI primers and Arm-PCR of CDR3 regions. TCRdb ran MiXCR on the multiplex PCR reads and lists one entry per CDR3 protein. The sample carries more than 650,000 distinct CDR3 sequences, around 30% recorded once. Looked up from germline, CDR1 is SEHNR and CDR2 is FQNEAQ (reference sequence). V was clipped by 5 bases and J by 3 bases, with 13 bases between them. This CDR3 has 14 residues. Only a few counts were recorded for this clonotype.

This TCR was sampled from a female donor with Graves disease. This specimen was peripheral blood mononuclear cells (PBMCs), taken when the disease was refractory, from a patient treated with antithyroid drugs. The rearrangement joins TRBV7-9 to TRBJ2-5; D remains unclear. The CDR3 region has the DNA TGTGCCAGCAGCCCCTTGGACGGAAAAGAGACCCAGTACTTC. Translation gives CASSPLDGKETQYF.